These T cell receptor beta chains were read from a single sample in a study of cytotoxic CD8 clonotypes in ibrutinib-treated CLL. Some clones are missing from TCRdb's copy, which holds only in-frame ones; the method was immunoSEQ multiplex PCR. Among 200,000 to 250,000 clones listed, nearly 80% were seen once. Sequences were derived from PBMCs, sampled after 12 months of ibrutinib treatment. Receptor source: a human donor with chronic lymphocytic leukemia. CDR3s include the opening cysteine and the closing phenylalanine or tryptophan. The D gene is left open where the match is weak. Expanded clones are given a class, and other clones once, few, many or no size at all.

J	length	size	D	V	DNA	CDR3
TRBJ1-4	14	NA	TRBD1	TRBV27	TGTGCCAGCAGTTGGACAGGGTTAGGCGAAAAACTGTTTTTT	CASSWTGLGEKLFF
TRBJ2-7	12	NA	NA	TRBV2	TGTGCCAGCAGCCGGGGAGCGCTCGAGCAGTACTTC	CASSRGALEQYF
TRBJ1-2	13	few	NA	TRBV7-6	TGTGCCAGCAGCTCCCAGGAGGGTGCTAGCTACACCTTC	CASSSQEGASYTF
TRBJ2-1	15	NA	NA	TRBV7-9	TGTGCCAGCAGCTTGGAGGGTGGGACTCTTGGTGAGCAGTTCTTC	CASSLEGGTLGEQFF
TRBJ1-1	15	once	TRBD1	TRBV7-8	TGTGCCAGCAGCACCTTGACAGGGGGCGTTTCTGAAGCTTTCTTT	CASSTLTGGVSEAFF
TRBJ2-1	16	NA	TRBD1	TRBV4-1	TGCGCCAGCAGCTTTCGGTCGCGGGCAGGGGGCATTGAGCAGTTCTTC	CASSFRSRAGGIEQFF
TRBJ1-5	14	NA	NA	TRBV19	TGTGCCAGTAGTGGGGACCCTCCAAATCAGCCCCAGCATTTT	CASSGDPPNQPQHF
TRBJ1-1	16	NA	NA	TRBV5-1	TGCGCCAGCAGCTTGTATTGGTCAGGTCAGAACACTGAAGCTTTCTTT	CASSLYWSGQNTEAFF
TRBJ2-5	13	NA	TRBD2	TRBV4-1	TGCGCCAGCAGCCATACTAGCGCAGAGACCCAGTACTTC	CASSHTSAETQYF
TRBJ2-3	14	once	NA	TRBV11-2	TGTGCCAGCACCGTTAGTGTGGCAGCAGATACGCAGTATTTT	CASTVSVAADTQYF
TRBJ1-1	19	NA	NA	TRBV11-2	TGTGCCAGCAGCCTTATTAGTCCAGGGAGGTATTTAATGAACACTGAAGCTTTCTTT	CASSLISPGRYLMNTEAFF
TRBJ2-3	16	NA	TRBD1	TRBV7-8	TGTGCCAGCAGCTTGACCGGGACAGCGGTCACAGATACGCAGTATTTT	CASSLTGTAVTDTQYF
TRBJ2-5	14	NA	NA	TRBV6-6	TGTGCCAGCAGCTGGATCATGGGCATCGAGACCCAGTACTTC	CASSWIMGIETQYF
TRBJ1-1	14	NA	TRBD1	TRBV6-5	TGTGCCAGCAGTTACTCGACAGGGATCACTGAAGCTTTCTTT	CASSYSTGITEAFF
TRBJ2-2	15	NA	NA	TRBV10-1	TGCGCCAGCAGTGAACTCGAACTGAACACCGGGGAGCTGTTTTTT	CASSELELNTGELFF
TRBJ1-1	15	NA	NA	TRBV18	TGTGCCAGCTCAACCGAATACAGGTTTAGGACTGAAGCTTTCTTT	CASSTEYRFRTEAFF